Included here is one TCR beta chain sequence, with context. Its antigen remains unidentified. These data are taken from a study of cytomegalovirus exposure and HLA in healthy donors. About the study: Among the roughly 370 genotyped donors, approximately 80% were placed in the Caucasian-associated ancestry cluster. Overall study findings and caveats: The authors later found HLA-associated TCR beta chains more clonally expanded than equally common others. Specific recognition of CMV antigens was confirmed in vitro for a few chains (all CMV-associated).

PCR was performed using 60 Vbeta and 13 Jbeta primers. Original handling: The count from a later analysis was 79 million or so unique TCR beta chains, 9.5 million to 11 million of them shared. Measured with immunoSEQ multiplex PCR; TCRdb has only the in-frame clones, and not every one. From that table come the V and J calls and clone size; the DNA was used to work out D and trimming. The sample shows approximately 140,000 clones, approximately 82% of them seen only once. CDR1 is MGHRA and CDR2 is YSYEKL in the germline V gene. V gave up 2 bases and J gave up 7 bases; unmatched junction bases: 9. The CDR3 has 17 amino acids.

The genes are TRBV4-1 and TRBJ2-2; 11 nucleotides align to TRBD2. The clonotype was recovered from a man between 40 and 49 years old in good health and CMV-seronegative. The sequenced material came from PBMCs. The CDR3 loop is CASSQRGSGGADGELFF. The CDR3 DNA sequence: TGCGCCAGCAGCCAACGGGGTAGCGGGGGGGCTGACGGGGAGCTGTTTTTT.